A single sample gave rise to the 15 T cell receptor beta chains below, sequenced in a study of T cell repertoires in cytomegalovirus infection. TCRdb ran MiXCR on the reads and lists one entry per CDR3 protein. The table shows approximately 910,000 distinct CDR3 sequences, with roughly 31% occurring only once. These receptors lack a known antigen. The sample consisted of cultured CD8+ T cells from PBMCs, taken from culture after CMV antigen stimulation. The receptors were gathered from a human donor in good health (CMV status not recorded). Some clones in this sample may be carry-over from other donors' samples.

V and J are TRBV20-1 and TRBJ1-4, with TRBD1 as a possible D gene (6 bases). V gave up 5 bases and J gave up 6 bases, with 19 bases separating them. Germline CDR1 and CDR2: DFQATT and SNEGSKA (reference sequence). This CDR3 has 15 residues. The chain's CDR3 is CSAHSPQGEYEKLFF. In nucleotides, the CDR3 is TGCAGTGCTCATTCCCCACAGGGAGAATATGAAAAACTGTTTTTT.

This clonotype was seen repeatedly, ten times or more. The chain couples TRBV6-5 to TRBJ1-2; unclear D gene. The CDR3 runs 14 residues. CDR1 is MNHEY and CDR2 is SVGAGI in the germline V gene. Trimming stripped 4 bases from V and 0 bases from J, with 9 bases between. The CDR3 DNA sequence: TGTGCCAGCAGTTGGACGGAAGCTAACTATGGCTACACCTTC. Encoded protein: CASSWTEANYGYTF.

V gene TRBV7-6 combines with J gene TRBJ1-1; no firm D call. This CDR3 is built from 13 residues. The germline V gene encodes CDR1 SGHVS and CDR2 FNYEAQ. Trimming pared 2 bases from V and 6 bases from J, leaving 10 bases between. In DNA, the CDR3 is TGTGCCAGCAGCTTATTCAAAGTCGCTGAAGCTTTCTTT. It translates to CASSLFKVAEAFF.

Only a few counts were recorded for this clonotype. The V call is TRBV14, the J call TRBJ1-2; D possibly corresponds to TRBD1 (6 bases). The V and J ends lost 4 bases and 7 bases respectively, with 16 bases between them. Germline assignment: CDR1 SGHDN and CDR2 FVKESK. The CDR3 length is 14 residues. In DNA form, the CDR3 reads TGTGCCAGCAGCCCTCCGGGACACCAAGTTGGCTACACCTTC. Protein: CASSPPGHQVGYTF. The whole variable domain, filled in from reference TRBV14 and TRBJ1-2, reads EAGVTQFPSHSVIEKGQTVTLRCDPISGHDNLYWYRRVMGKEIKFLLHFVKESKQDESGMPNNRFLAERTGGTYSTLKVQPAELEDSGVYFCASSPPGHQVGYTFGSGTRLTVV.

Note on this clonotype: Just one base apart from a much larger clone, this may be a read error. V is TRBV6-2 or TRBV6-3 and J is TRBJ2-1; TRBD2 agrees at 7 bases. This CDR3 comprises 14 residues. V was clipped by 2 bases and J by 3 bases; unmatched bases: 1. Germline V gene sequence: CDR1 MNHEY, CDR2 SVGEGT. Written as DNA, the CDR3 is TGTGCCAGCAGTTACGGGGGGGTCTACAATGAGCAGTTCTTC. Protein sequence: CASSYGGVYNEQFF.

This clonotype has a handful of counts. This chain joins TRBV6-1 and TRBJ1-4; 7 nucleotides match TRBD1. The CDR3 totals 14 residues. The germline CDR1 and CDR2 sequences are MNHNS and SASEGT. V lost 5 bases and J lost 4; bases outside the gene matches: 4. The CDR3 loop is CASSPRDSNEKLFF. CDR3 sequence (DNA): TGTGCCAGCAGTCCGCGGGACAGTAATGAAAAACTGTTTTTT.

The V call is TRBV6-1, the J call TRBJ2-7, with D unresolved. Trimming removed 4 bases at V and 6 bases at J, with 13 bases between. The germline V gene has CDR1 MNHNS and CDR2 SASEGT. The CDR3 runs to 13 residues. CDR3: CASSGPSLAEQYF. CDR3 nucleotides: TGTGCCAGCAGTGGGCCGTCTTTAGCCGAGCAGTACTTC.

This sequence joins TRBV5-5 and TRBJ2-1; D call uncertain. CDR3 length: 16 amino acids. Germline V CDR1 and CDR2: SGHKS, YYEKEE (reference sequence). V was cut by 0 bases and J by 7 bases, with 17 bases left in between. The CDR3, as DNA: TGTGCCAGCAGCTTGGTGGAAGCCTCGGCATTGAATGAGCAGTTCTTC. Its protein is CASSLVEASALNEQFF.

Many counts were recorded for this clonotype. The chain links TRBV12-3 or TRBV12-4 to TRBJ1-2; D not resolved. This CDR3 region has 16 residues. V lost 5 bases to trimming and J lost 8 bases, with 24 bases between them. The CDR3 sequence: CASSPSETYHLGGYTF. As DNA, the CDR3 is TGTGCCAGCAGTCCGTCTGAGACTTACCATTTGGGCGGCTACACCTTC.

This clonotype has more than one count but fewer than ten. This rearrangement joins TRBV2 to TRBJ1-1, with unresolved D. The CDR3 spans 13 residues. The germline V gene has CDR1 SNHLY and CDR2 FYNNEI. The ends were cut back, 0 bases at V and 7 bases at J, with 9 bases in the middle. CDR3 DNA: TGTGCCAGCAGTGAAGCGTGGTCGGATGAAGCTTTCTTT. This gives the protein CASSEAWSDEAFF.

V gene TRBV5-5 combines with J gene TRBJ2-7; 7 bases fit TRBD2. V dropped 3 bases and J dropped 2; count of bases not matched to a gene: 5. The CDR3 spans 14 residues. Germline CDR1 is SGHKS and CDR2 is YYEKEE (reference sequence). CDR3 protein: CASSSRDYTYEQYF. Here the CDR3 DNA reads TGTGCCAGCAGCTCTCGGGACTACACCTACGAGCAGTACTTC.

V is TRBV19 and J is TRBJ2-3; the match to TRBD2 covers 8 bases. Losses at the gene ends were 7 bases for V and 5 bases for J; bases not matched to a gene: 17. From germline, CDR1 is LNHDA and CDR2 SQIVND (reference sequence). There are 17 residues in the CDR3. Here the CDR3 DNA reads TGTGCCAGTAATTCGCGACACGGGCGGGGGGTTGGAGATACGCAGTATTTT. This translates into CASNSRHGRGVGDTQYF.

This clonotype was counted many times. The CDR3 region is CASSFTGGEQFF. CDR3 sequence (DNA): TGTGCCAGCAGCTTTACAGGTGGTGAGCAGTTCTTC. The rearrangement joins TRBV7-2 to TRBJ2-1; a weak D match, TRBD1 (5 bases). Germline V lookup: CDR1 SGHTA, CDR2 FQGNSA. Trimming removed 3 bases at V and 9 bases at J, with 9 bases between. This CDR3 is 12 amino acids long.

This clonotype was observed a handful of times. The rearrangement links TRBV19 to TRBJ2-1, with D uncertain. The CDR3 is 15 residues long. CDR1 LNHDA and CDR2 SQIVND come from the germline V gene (reference sequence). V lost 7 bases, J lost 0 bases, and 13 bases lay in between. The CDR3 protein is CASNPDGSSYNEQFF. As DNA, the CDR3 is TGTGCCAGTAACCCGGACGGTAGCTCCTACAATGAGCAGTTCTTC. Full variable domain (outside the CDR3, taken from reference TRBV19 and TRBJ2-1): DGGITQSPKYLFRKEGQNVTLSCEQNLNHDAMYWYRQDPGQGLRLIYYSQIVNDFQKGDIAEGYSVSREKKESFPLTVTSAQKNPTAFYLCASNPDGSSYNEQFFGPGTRLTVL.

In the case of this clonotype: One junction end does not reproduce the germline sequence, and a read error may be involved. The chain combines TRBV28 with TRBJ2-5, with D maybe TRBD2 (5 bases). Per the germline V gene, CDR1 is MDHEN and CDR2 is SYDVKM. The CDR3 loop spans 13 amino acids. The CDR3 coding sequence is TGTGCCAGCACTTTAGCGTTGGCGGAGACCCAGTACTTC. This translates into CASTLALAETQYF.